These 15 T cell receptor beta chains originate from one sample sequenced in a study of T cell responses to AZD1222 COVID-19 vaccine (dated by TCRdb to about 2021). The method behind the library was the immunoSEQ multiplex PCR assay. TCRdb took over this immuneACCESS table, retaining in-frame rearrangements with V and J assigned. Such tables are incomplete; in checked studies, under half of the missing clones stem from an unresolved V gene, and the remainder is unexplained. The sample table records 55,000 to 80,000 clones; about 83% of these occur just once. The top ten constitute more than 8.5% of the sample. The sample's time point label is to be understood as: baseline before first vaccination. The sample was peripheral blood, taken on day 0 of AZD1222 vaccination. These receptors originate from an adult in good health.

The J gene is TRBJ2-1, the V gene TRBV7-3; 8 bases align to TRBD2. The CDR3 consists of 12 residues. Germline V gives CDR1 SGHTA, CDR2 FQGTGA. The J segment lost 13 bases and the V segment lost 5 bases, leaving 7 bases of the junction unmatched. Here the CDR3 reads CASSLPGTRQFF. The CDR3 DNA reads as TGTGCCAGCAGCCTCCCCGGGACTAGACAGTTCTTC. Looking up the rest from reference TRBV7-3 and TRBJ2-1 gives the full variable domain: GAGVSQTPSNKVTEKGKYVELRCDPISGHTALYWYRQSLGQGPEFLIYFQGTGAADDSGLPNDRFFAVRPEGSVSTLKIQRTERGDSAVYLCASSLPGTRQFFGPGTRLTVL.

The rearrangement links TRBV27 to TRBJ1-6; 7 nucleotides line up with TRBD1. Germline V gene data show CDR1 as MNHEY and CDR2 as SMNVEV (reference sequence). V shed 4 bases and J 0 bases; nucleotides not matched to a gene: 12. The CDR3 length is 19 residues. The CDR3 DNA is TGTGCCAGCAGTTCCTACAGGGGTCCGGGGAGCTCCTATAATTCACCCCTCCACTTT. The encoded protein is CASSSYRGPGSSYNSPLHF.

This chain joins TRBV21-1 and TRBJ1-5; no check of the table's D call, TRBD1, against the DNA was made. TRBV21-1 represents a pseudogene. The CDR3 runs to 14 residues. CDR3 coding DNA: TGTGCCAGCACCGATCAGGGGCGGAATCAGCCCCAGCATTTT. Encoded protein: CASTDQGRNQPQHF.

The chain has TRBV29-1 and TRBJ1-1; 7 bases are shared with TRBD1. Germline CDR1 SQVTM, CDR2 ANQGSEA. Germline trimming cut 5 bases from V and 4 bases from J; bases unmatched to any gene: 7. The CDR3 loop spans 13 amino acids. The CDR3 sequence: CSVQGGDVTEAFF. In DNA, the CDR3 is TGCAGCGTTCAGGGGGGGGACGTCACTGAAGCTTTCTTT.

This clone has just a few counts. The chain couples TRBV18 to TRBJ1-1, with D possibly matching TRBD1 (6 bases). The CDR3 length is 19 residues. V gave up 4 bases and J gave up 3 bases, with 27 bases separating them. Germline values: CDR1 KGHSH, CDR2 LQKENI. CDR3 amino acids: CASSRSYHGSAGADTEAFF. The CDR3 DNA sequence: TGTGCCAGCTCACGGTCCTACCACGGGTCGGCAGGGGCTGACACTGAAGCTTTCTTT.

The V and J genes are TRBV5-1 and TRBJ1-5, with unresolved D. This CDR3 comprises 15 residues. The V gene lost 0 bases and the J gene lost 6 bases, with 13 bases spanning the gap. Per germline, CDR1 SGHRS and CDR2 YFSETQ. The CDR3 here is CASSLDGGRGQPQHF. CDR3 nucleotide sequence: TGCGCCAGCAGCTTGGACGGTGGCCGCGGTCAGCCCCAGCATTTT.

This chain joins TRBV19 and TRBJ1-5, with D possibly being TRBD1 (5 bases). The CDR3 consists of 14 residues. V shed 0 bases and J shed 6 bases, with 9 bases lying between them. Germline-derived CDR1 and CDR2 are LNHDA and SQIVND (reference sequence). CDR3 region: CASSIDEGVQPQHF. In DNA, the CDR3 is TGTGCCAGTAGTATAGATGAAGGGGTTCAGCCCCAGCATTTT. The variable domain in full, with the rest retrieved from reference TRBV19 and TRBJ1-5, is DGGITQSPKYLFRKEGQNVTLSCEQNLNHDAMYWYRQDPGQGLRLIYYSQIVNDFQKGDIAEGYSVSREKKESFPLTVTSAQKNPTAFYLCASSIDEGVQPQHFGDGTRLSIL.

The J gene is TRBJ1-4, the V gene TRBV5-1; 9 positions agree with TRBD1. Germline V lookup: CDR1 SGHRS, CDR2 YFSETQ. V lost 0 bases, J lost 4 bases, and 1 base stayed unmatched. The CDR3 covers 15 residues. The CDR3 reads CASSLGTGDNEKLFF. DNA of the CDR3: TGCGCCAGCAGCTTGGGGACAGGGGATAATGAAAAACTGTTTTTT.

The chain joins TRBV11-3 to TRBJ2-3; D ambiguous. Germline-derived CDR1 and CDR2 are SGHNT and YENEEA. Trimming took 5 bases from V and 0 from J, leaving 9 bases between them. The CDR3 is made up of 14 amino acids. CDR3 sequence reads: CASSLMPSTDTQYF. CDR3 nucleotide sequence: TGTGCCAGCAGCCTAATGCCTAGCACAGATACGCAGTATTTT.

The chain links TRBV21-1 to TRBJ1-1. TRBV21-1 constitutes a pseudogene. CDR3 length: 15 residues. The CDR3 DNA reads TGTGCCAGCAGCAAAGCCCCAGAGGAGAACACTGAAGCTTTCTTT. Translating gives CASSKAPEENTEAFF.

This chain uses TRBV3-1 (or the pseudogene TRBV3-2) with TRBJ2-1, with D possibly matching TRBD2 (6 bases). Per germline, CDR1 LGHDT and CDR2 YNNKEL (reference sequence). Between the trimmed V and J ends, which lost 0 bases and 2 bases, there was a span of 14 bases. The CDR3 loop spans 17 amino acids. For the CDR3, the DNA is TGTGCCAGCAGCCAAGACCGGGGGATTAACCCCTACAATGAGCAGTTCTTC. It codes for CASSQDRGINPYNEQFF.

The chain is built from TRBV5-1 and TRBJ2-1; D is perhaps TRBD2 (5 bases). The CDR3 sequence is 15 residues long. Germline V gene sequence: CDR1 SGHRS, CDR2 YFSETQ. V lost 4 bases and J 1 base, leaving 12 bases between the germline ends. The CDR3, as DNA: TGCGCCAGCAGCCCCAGGACTGCTTCCTACAATGAGCAGTTCTTC. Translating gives CASSPRTASYNEQFF.

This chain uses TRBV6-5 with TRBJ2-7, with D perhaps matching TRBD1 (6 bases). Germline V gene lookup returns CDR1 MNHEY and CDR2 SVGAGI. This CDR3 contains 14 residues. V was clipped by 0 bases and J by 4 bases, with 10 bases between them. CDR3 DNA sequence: TGTGCCAGCAGTTACTCTTATAGGGGGTACGAGCAGTACTTC. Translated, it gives CASSYSYRGYEQYF.

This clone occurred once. The DNA for the CDR3 is TGTGCCACCAGTGACGCCAGGACAGACCTGTACAATGAGCAGTTCTTC. This codes for CATSDARTDLYNEQFF. The V and J genes are TRBV24-1 and TRBJ2-1; tentative D call: TRBD1 (6 bases). The CDR3 has 16 amino acids. Trimming shortened V by 4 bases and J by 4 bases, and 16 bases separated the two germline ends. Germline CDR1 and CDR2: KGHDR and SFDVKD.

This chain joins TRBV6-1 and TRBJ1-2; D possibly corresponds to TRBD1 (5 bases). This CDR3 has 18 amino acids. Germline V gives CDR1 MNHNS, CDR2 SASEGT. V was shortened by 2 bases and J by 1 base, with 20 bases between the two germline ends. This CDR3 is CASSERVGQGTINYGYTF. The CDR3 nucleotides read TGTGCCAGCAGTGAAAGGGTTGGGCAGGGTACAATTAACTATGGCTACACCTTC.